Listed here are 20 T cell receptor beta chains from one sample, sequenced in a study of PD-L1 blockade in urothelial cancer. Sequencing used immunoSEQ multiplex PCR; TCRdb keeps in-frame clones, though not all of them. The repertoire has about 100,000 clones, approximately 85% of them found once; the top ten carry about 2.6%. The material was PBMCs, obtained around atezolizumab (anti-PD-L1) treatment. The receptors come from a man in his fifties with urothelial cancer.

This clone was counted a few times. This chain joins TRBV5-8 and TRBJ2-7; the D gene is possibly TRBD1 (5 bases). V was shortened by 2 bases and J by 3 bases, with 12 bases between the two germline ends. Germline-derived CDR1 and CDR2 are SGHTS and YDEGEE. This CDR3 is built from 14 residues. In nucleotides, the CDR3 is TGTGCCAGCAGCTTCGTTACAGGTTACTACGAGCAGTACTTC. This gives the protein CASSFVTGYYEQYF. The full variable domain, rest sourced from reference TRBV5-8 and TRBJ2-7, is EAGVTQSPTHLIKTRGQQATLRCSPISGHTSVYWYQQALGLGLQFLLWYDEGEERNRGNFPPRFSGRQFPNYSSELNVNALELEDSALYLCASSFVTGYYEQYFGPGTRLTVT.

V usage is TRBV28 and J usage is TRBJ1-1, with TRBD1 as a possible D gene (5 bases). Germline-derived CDR1 and CDR2 are MDHEN and SYDVKM. V gave up 4 bases and J gave up 2 bases, with 11 bases separating them. This CDR3 is built from 14 residues. CDR3 DNA sequence: TGTGCCAGCAGTTCCTCGCAGGGAAACACTGAAGCTTTCTTT. Amino acids: CASSSSQGNTEAFF.

The CDR3 nucleotides read TGCGCCAGCAGCTTGGCCGGGTTAGAGGGCCAGACCCAGTACTTC. Protein: CASSLAGLEGQTQYF. This chain links TRBV5-1 with TRBJ2-5; D might be TRBD2 (5 bases). The CDR3 has 15 residues. The V end was cut by 0 bases, the J end by 6 bases, with 15 bases between. Germline-derived CDR1 and CDR2 are SGHRS and YFSETQ.

This sequence joins TRBV9 and TRBJ2-5; 8 bases line up with TRBD2. J lost 5 bases, V lost 3 bases, and 15 bases had no gene match. Germline V gives CDR1 SGDLS, CDR2 YYNGEE. CDR3 length: 17 residues. In DNA form, the CDR3 reads TGTGCCAGCAGCGCGGGAGGGGGACCCAGGGTGGGCGAGACCCAGTACTTC. This sequence encodes CASSAGGGPRVGETQYF.

The gene calls are TRBV4-1 and TRBJ1-6; D is ambiguous. The V gene's germline CDR1 is MGHRA and CDR2 YSYEKL. V was pared by 0 bases and J by 13 bases, with 13 bases between. This CDR3 is 14 amino acids long. The CDR3 nucleotides are TGCGCCAGCAGCCAAGAGAGGGCCGGGTCGCCCCTCCACTTT. Translation gives CASSQERAGSPLHF.

The chain couples TRBV29-1 to TRBJ1-2; D is possibly TRBD1 (5 bases). Germline CDR1 is SQVTM and CDR2 is ANQGSEA. The V end was cut by 2 bases, the J end by 4 bases, with 8 bases between. The CDR3 is made up of 12 amino acids. CDR3 in amino acids: CSVERTIYGYTF. The CDR3 DNA follows: TGCAGCGTTGAAAGGACAATCTATGGCTACACCTTC.

The chain links TRBV5-1 to TRBJ2-7; D may be TRBD1 (6 bases). The germline V and J ends were trimmed by 2 bases and 5 bases, with 17 bases remaining between them. The CDR3 extends over 15 amino acids. Germline CDR1 SGHRS, CDR2 YFSETQ. CDR3 amino acids: CASSFQQGSGDEQYF. The CDR3 DNA reads as TGCGCCAGCAGCTTCCAACAGGGTAGTGGCGACGAGCAGTACTTC.

Note on this clone: At the DNA level, this CDR3 is encoded by other sequences in the same sample as well. J is TRBJ2-3 and V is TRBV5-1; D remains unclear. Germline-derived CDR1 and CDR2 are SGHRS and YFSETQ. Trimming removed 4 bases from V and 1 base from J, with 7 bases in between. The CDR3 has 13 amino acids. The CDR3 loop reads CASSPGGTDTQYF. The CDR3 DNA sequence: TGCGCCAGCAGCCCCGGTGGCACAGATACGCAGTATTTT.

The chain employs TRBV28 and TRBJ2-5; D gene unclear. The CDR3 spans 13 residues. Germline loops: CDR1 MDHEN, CDR2 SYDVKM. V shed 3 bases and J shed 5 bases, with 10 bases lying between them. Here the CDR3 reads CASSFGYGETQYF. The CDR3 bases are TGTGCCAGCAGTTTCGGCTACGGGGAGACCCAGTACTTC.

The chain has TRBV7-9 and TRBJ2-1; tentatively, D is TRBD2 (6 bases). Germline CDR1 and CDR2: SEHNR and FQNEAQ (reference sequence). This CDR3 spans 12 amino acids. V lost 2 bases, J lost 8 bases, and 7 bases lay in between. The CDR3 reads CASSLSGDEQFF. The CDR3 nucleotides are TGTGCCAGCAGCTTATCGGGAGATGAGCAGTTCTTC.

This clone appeared a few times. This chain links TRBV6-1 with TRBJ1-1; D call uncertain. CDR1 and CDR2 from the germline V gene are MNHNS and SASEGT. V was trimmed by 4 bases and J by 3 bases, leaving 12 bases between them. This CDR3 has 14 amino acids. As DNA, the CDR3 is TGTGCCAGCAGTGTTCGCGCCTCGGACACTGAAGCTTTCTTT. Its protein product is CASSVRASDTEAFF.

V gene TRBV27 combines with J gene TRBJ2-7; TRBD2 agrees at 9 bases. The CDR3 runs to 14 residues. Germline V lookup: CDR1 MNHEY, CDR2 SMNVEV (reference sequence). J gave up 7 bases and V 6 bases, and 10 bases lay outside the gene matches. CDR3 sequence reads: CASRPNSGGREQYF. CDR3 bases: TGTGCCAGCAGACCCAACAGCGGGGGGCGGGAGCAGTACTTC.

The chain couples TRBV5-1 to TRBJ1-4; perhaps TRBD1 as D (5 bases). V was clipped by 9 bases and J by 8 bases, with 17 bases between them. Germline CDR1 reads SGHRS; CDR2 reads YFSETQ. The CDR3 is 13 residues long. The CDR3, as DNA: TGCGCCACGTCACCGGGGGGATACGAAAAACTGTTTTTT. The encoded protein is CATSPGGYEKLFF.

This chain links TRBV7-3 with TRBJ2-7; possible D gene TRBD2, 6 bases. This CDR3 comprises 16 residues. Trimming pared 2 bases from V and 3 bases from J, leaving 17 bases between. Per germline, CDR1 SGHTA and CDR2 FQGTGA. CDR3 sequence: CASSLDQAAGSYEQYF. The CDR3 DNA reads TGTGCCAGCAGCTTAGACCAGGCAGCGGGTAGCTACGAGCAGTACTTC. Using reference TRBV7-3 and TRBJ2-7 for the parts outside the CDR3, the full variable domain is GAGVSQTPSNKVTEKGKYVELRCDPISGHTALYWYRQSLGQGPEFLIYFQGTGAADDSGLPNDRFFAVRPEGSVSTLKIQRTERGDSAVYLCASSLDQAAGSYEQYFGPGTRLTVT.

This chain connects TRBV7-8 to TRBJ1-1; no clear D gene. Deletions cut 1 base from V and 5 bases from J, with 11 bases between. Germline CDR1 is SGHVS and CDR2 is FQNEAQ. CDR3 length equals 14 residues. DNA of the CDR3: TGTGCCAGCAGCTTAGACACCTGGGCGACTGAAGCTTTCTTT. It is translated as CASSLDTWATEAFF.

The chain is built from TRBV18 and TRBJ1-3; TRBD1 is a possible D gene (6 bases). The CDR3 loop spans 15 amino acids. Trimming took off 3 bases at V and 2 bases at J, with 11 bases between the two ends. Germline V gene sequence: CDR1 KGHSH, CDR2 LQKENI. The CDR3 DNA sequence: TGTGCCAGCTCACCTCAAGGGGGAACTGGAAACACCATATATTTT. Translated, it gives CASSPQGGTGNTIYF.

This chain links TRBV30 with TRBJ2-2; no definite D call. In germline, CDR1 is GTSNPN, CDR2 SVGIG (reference sequence). The CDR3 is 13 amino acids. Deletions cut 3 bases from V and 0 bases from J, with 5 bases between. In DNA form, the CDR3 reads TGTGCCTGGAGGTTCTCGAACACCGGGGAGCTGTTTTTT. Amino acids: CAWRFSNTGELFF.

In this sample, this clone turned up once. The chain couples TRBV11-2 to TRBJ2-5, with 8 bases fitting TRBD1. Germline assignment: CDR1 SGHAT and CDR2 FQNNGV. The ends lost 7 bases at V and 2 bases at J; junction bases unmatched: 9. This CDR3 region has 15 residues. The DNA for the CDR3 is TGTGCCAGCAAGATCGACAGGGGCCGACAAGAGACCCAGTACTTC. Translation gives CASKIDRGRQETQYF. Variable domain in full (rest from reference TRBV11-2 and TRBJ2-5): EAGVAQSPRYKIIEKRQSVAFWCNPISGHATLYWYQQILGQGPKLLIQFQNNGVVDDSQLPKDRFSAERLKGVDSTLKIQPAKLEDSAVYLCASKIDRGRQETQYFGPGTRLLVL.

The rearrangement joins TRBV5-1 to TRBJ2-1, with 9 nucleotides matching TRBD2. Germline V gene lookup returns CDR1 SGHRS and CDR2 YFSETQ. V lost 7 bases to trimming and J lost 5 bases; unmatched junction nucleotides: 10. This CDR3 contains 15 residues. The CDR3 loop is CASELSGSGDNEQFF. CDR3 bases: TGCGCCAGCGAACTTAGCGGGAGCGGAGACAATGAGCAGTTCTTC.

This sequence joins TRBV19 and TRBJ1-6; unclear D gene. Germline V CDR1 and CDR2: LNHDA, SQIVND (reference sequence). The CDR3 sequence is 14 residues long. Trimming removed 4 bases from V and 7 bases from J, with 11 bases in between. The DNA for the CDR3 is TGTGCCAGTAGTACCCGAGAAAGCAATTCACCCCTCCACTTT. It codes for CASSTRESNSPLHF.